This is a list of T cell receptor beta chains from one sample in a study of cytomegalovirus exposure and HLA in healthy donors. Here immunoSEQ multiplex PCR was the method, and the copy in TCRdb shows in-frame clones only, minus some. Of 90,000 to 130,000 clones detected, more than 65% appear once; the ten largest clones hold approximately 5.6%. Source material: PBMCs. These receptors all stem from a man aged 30 to 45 in good health and CMV-seropositive. CDR3s leave out the opening cysteine and the closing phenylalanine or tryptophan. Clone sizes are given selectively: once, few, many, or a class where the clone is expanded.

V	size	J	CDR3
TRBV9	-	TRBJ1-1	ASSLQGNTEAF
TRBV6-1	-	TRBJ2-7	ASSEALPSSGYEQY
TRBV30	few	TRBJ2-2	AWSASELVAGELF
TRBV5-6	-	TRBJ2-7	ASSATSRTYEQY
TRBV9	-	TRBJ1-2	ASSVASVLEGYGYT
TRBV5-6	-	TRBJ2-1	ASSLYSSYNEQF
TRBV7-3	-	TRBJ1-1	ASSLTVGQGEHEAF
TRBV5-1	-	TRBJ1-2	ASSSYGQDHGYT
TRBV2	-	TRBJ2-7	ASSGSGGRLYEQY
TRBV4-1	-	TRBJ2-1	ASSLSVSGGPDEQF
TRBV9	-	TRBJ1-3	ASSVEQGPLNTIY
TRBV5-6	once	TRBJ2-3	ASSLEIESKWY
TRBV12-5	-	TRBJ2-1	ASGLGSGPYNEQF
TRBV7-9	-	TRBJ2-5	ASSLRGIRSIVGETQY
TRBV19	-	TRBJ2-6	ASSAELASISGANVLT
TRBV27	-	TRBJ1-1	ASSQFLNTEAF
TRBV6-1	-	TRBJ1-6	ASSGVDNSPLH
TRBV25-1	-	TRBJ2-3	ASSESLAGVIDTQY
TRBV9	-	-	ASSVETGGTYEQY
TRBV9	few	TRBJ1-1	ASSASGQGNTEAF
TRBV11-3	-	TRBJ1-2	ASSSDVDSYNYGYT
TRBV5-5	few	TRBJ1-1	ASSRERGDSAEAF
TRBV7-9	-	TRBJ2-2	ATTGMNTGELF
TRBV11-2	-	TRBJ1-5	ASSLDLGASQPQH
TRBV5-5	-	TRBJ2-1	ASSLTAGDNEQF
TRBV6-5	-	TRBJ2-7	ASTPTPTGEQY
TRBV7-9	-	TRBJ2-1	ASSSPNRVLSYNEQF
TRBV15	-	TRBJ2-2	ATSRGGVGAGELF
TRBV7-6	once	TRBJ2-2	ASSLALSGGYTGELF
TRBV7-9	-	TRBJ2-2	SSSPTGDDTGELF
TRBV6-5	-	TRBJ2-7	ASSLAGGYEQY
TRBV19	-	TRBJ2-1	ASSLQGAYNEQF
TRBV6-1	few	TRBJ1-1	ASSALREESMNTEAF
TRBV7-6	once	TRBJ2-3	ASSQLAGGVNTQY
TRBV10-2	once	-	ASSESTGDNYEQY
TRBV19	-	TRBJ1-2	ASSPNRGRGYGYT
TRBV5-4	-	TRBJ2-1	ASSLDATVYNEQF
TRBV2	-	TRBJ1-1	ASVLGWQDSEAF
TRBV7-6	-	TRBJ2-2	ASSLRPGDNTGELF
TRBV12-5	-	TRBJ2-5	ASGLVLAEYQETQY
TRBV27	-	TRBJ2-2	ASSLVGGELF
TRBV6-6	few	TRBJ2-7	ASSLTGDLYEQY
TRBV21-1	once	TRBJ1-5	ARLASNRQESNQPQH
TRBV30	-	TRBJ2-1	AWRWGNNEQF
TRBV19	-	TRBJ2-1	ASSIDLGSYDEQF
TRBV19	once	TRBJ2-2	ASSIGTVNTGELF
TRBV30	-	TRBJ1-2	ACPQTGIVGTYGYT
TRBV19	once	TRBJ2-7	ASSLTGIVSEQY
TRBV18	once	TRBJ1-2	ASSPSTGQGVNYGYT
TRBV30	-	TRBJ2-6	AWSAWRGPPGANVLT
TRBV6-6	-	TRBJ1-2	ASSAQGEAGYT
TRBV9	-	TRBJ2-5	ASTSSGGVGETQY
TRBV9	-	TRBJ2-1	ASTQRPGQGYNEQF
TRBV5-1	-	TRBJ1-6	ASSLVGMDSPLH
TRBV27	-	TRBJ2-3	ASSFGGLAGLAVADTQY